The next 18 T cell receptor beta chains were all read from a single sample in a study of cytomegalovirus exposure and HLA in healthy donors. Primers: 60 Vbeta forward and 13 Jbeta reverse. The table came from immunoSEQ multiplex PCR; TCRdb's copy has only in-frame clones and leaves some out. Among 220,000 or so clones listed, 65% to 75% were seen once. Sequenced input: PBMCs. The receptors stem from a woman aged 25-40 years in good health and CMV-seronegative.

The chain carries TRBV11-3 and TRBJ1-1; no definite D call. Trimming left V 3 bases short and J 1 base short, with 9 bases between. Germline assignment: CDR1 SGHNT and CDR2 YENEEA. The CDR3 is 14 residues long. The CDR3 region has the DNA TGTGCCAGCAGCTTGTTCGCGGAGAACACTGAAGCTTTCTTT. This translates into CASSLFAENTEAFF.

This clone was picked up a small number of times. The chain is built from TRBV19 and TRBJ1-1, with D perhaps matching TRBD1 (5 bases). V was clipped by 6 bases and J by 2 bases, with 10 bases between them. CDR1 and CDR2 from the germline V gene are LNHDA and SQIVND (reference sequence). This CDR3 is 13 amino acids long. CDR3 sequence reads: CASSTGVNTEAFF. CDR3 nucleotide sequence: TGTGCCAGTAGCACAGGAGTTAACACTGAAGCTTTCTTT.

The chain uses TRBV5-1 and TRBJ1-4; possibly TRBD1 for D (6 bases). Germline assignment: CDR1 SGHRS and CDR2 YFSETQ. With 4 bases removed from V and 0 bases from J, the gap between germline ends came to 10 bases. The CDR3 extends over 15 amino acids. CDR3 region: CASSPGTTTNEKLFF. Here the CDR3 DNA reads TGCGCCAGCAGCCCCGGGACAACAACTAATGAAAAACTGTTTTTT.

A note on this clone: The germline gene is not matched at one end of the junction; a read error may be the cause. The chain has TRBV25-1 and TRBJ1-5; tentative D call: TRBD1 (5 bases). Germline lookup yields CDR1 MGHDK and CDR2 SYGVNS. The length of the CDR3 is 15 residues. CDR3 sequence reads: CASSAGGSSNRPQHF. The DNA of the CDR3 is TGTGCCAGCAGTGCCGGGGGTAGTAGCAATCGGCCCCAGCATTTT. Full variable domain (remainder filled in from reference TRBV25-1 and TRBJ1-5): EADIYQTPRYLVIGTGKKITLECSQTMGHDKMYWYQQDPGMELHLIHYSYGVNSTEKGDLSSESTVSRIRTEHFPLTLESARPSHTSQYLCASSAGGSSNRPQHFGDGTRLSIL.

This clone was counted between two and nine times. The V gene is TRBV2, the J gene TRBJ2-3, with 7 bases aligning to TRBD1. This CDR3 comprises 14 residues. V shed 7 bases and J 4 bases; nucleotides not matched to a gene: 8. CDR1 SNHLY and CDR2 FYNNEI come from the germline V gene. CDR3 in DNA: TGTGCCAGCACCCCGGGACAGTTCCCAGATACGCAGTATTTT. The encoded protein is CASTPGQFPDTQYF. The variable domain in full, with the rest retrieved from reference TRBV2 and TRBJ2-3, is EPEVTQTPSHQVTQMGQEVILRCVPISNHLYFYWYRQILGQKVEFLVSFYNNEISEKSEIFDDQFSVERPDGSNFTLKIRSTKLEDSAMYFCASTPGQFPDTQYFGPGTRLTVL.

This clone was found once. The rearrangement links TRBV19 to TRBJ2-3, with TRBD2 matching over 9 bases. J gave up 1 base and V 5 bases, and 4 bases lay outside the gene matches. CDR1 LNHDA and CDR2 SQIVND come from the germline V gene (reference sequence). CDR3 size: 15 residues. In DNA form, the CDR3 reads TGTGCCAGTAGTCGACTAGCGGTGGGCACAGATACGCAGTATTTT. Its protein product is CASSRLAVGTDTQYF.

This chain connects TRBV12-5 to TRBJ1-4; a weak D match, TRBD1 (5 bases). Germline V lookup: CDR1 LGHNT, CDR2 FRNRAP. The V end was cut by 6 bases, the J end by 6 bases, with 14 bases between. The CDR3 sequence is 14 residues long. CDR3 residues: CASGSGRRDEKLFF. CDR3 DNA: TGTGCTAGTGGCTCAGGGAGGAGAGATGAAAAACTGTTTTTT.

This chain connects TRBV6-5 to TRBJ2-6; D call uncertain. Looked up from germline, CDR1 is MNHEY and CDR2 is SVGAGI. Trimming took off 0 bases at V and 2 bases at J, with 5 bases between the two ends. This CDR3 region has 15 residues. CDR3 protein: CASSYSRAGANVLTF. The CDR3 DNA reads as TGTGCCAGCAGTTACTCCCGGGCTGGGGCCAACGTCCTGACTTTC.

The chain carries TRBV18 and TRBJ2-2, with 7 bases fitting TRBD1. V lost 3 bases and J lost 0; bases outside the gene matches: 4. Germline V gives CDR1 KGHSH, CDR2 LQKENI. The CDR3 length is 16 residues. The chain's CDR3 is CASSPMTGTNTGELFF. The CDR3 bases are TGTGCCAGCTCACCCATGACAGGGACGAACACCGGGGAGCTGTTTTTT.

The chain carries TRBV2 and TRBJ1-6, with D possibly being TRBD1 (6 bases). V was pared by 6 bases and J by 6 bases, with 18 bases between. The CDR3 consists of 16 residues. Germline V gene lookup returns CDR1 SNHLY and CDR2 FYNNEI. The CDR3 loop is CASRVTSGTPNSPLHF. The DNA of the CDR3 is TGTGCCAGCAGGGTTACCTCCGGGACACCTAATTCACCCCTCCACTTT. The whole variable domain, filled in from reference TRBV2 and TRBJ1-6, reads EPEVTQTPSHQVTQMGQEVILRCVPISNHLYFYWYRQILGQKVEFLVSFYNNEISEKSEIFDDQFSVERPDGSNFTLKIRSTKLEDSAMYFCASRVTSGTPNSPLHFGNGTRLTVT.

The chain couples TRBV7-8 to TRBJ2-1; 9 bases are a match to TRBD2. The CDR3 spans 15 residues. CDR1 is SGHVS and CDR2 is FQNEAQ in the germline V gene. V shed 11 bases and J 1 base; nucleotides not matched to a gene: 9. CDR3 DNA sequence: TGTGCCGCGGGGGGTAGCGGGGGATCCTACAATGAGCAGTTCTTC. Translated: CAAGGSGGSYNEQFF.

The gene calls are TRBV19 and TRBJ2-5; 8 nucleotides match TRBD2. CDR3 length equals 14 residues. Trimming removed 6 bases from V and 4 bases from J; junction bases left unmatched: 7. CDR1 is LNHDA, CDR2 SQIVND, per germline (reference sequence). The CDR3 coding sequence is TGTGCCAGTAGGCCGGGACTAGGGAGAGAGACCCAGTACTTC. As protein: CASRPGLGRETQYF.

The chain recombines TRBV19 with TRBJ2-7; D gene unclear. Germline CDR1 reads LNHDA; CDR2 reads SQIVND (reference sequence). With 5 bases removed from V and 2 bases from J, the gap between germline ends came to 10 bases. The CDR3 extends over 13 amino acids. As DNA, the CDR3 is TGTGCCAGTAGTTCCGTCAGGACCTACGAGCAGTACTTC. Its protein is CASSSVRTYEQYF.

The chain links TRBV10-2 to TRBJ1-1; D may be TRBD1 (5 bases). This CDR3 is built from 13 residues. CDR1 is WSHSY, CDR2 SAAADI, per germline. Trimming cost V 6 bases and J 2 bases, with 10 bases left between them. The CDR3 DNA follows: TGCGCCAGCAGCACTCAGGGAAACACTGAAGCTTTCTTT. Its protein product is CASSTQGNTEAFF.

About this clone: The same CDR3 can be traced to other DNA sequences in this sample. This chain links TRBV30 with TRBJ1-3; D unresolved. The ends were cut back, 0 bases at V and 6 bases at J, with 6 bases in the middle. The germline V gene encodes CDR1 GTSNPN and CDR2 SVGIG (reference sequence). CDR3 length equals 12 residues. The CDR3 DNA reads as TGTGCCTGGAGTGTCTCACTAAACACCATATATTTT. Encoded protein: CAWSVSLNTIYF.

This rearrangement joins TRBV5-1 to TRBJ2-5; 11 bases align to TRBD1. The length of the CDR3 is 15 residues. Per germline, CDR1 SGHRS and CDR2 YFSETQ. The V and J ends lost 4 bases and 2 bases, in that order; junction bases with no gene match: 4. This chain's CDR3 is CASSDGTGGQETQYF. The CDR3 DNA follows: TGCGCCAGCAGCGACGGGACAGGGGGGCAAGAGACCCAGTACTTC.

CDR3 loop: CASSPGHLNTEAFF. DNA for the CDR3: TGTGCCAGCTCACCAGGACATTTGAACACTGAAGCTTTCTTT. The rearrangement links TRBV18 to TRBJ1-1; weak D call: TRBD1 (5 bases). Germline assignment: CDR1 KGHSH and CDR2 LQKENI. V lost 2 bases and J 0 bases, leaving 7 bases between the germline ends. The CDR3 runs 14 residues.

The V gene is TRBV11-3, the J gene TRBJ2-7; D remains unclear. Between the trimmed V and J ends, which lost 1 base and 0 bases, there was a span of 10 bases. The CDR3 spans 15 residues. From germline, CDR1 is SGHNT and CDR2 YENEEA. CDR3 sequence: CASSLVQAPSYEQYF. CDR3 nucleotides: TGTGCCAGCAGCTTAGTTCAGGCACCCTCCTACGAGCAGTACTTC.